This entry describes one T cell receptor beta chain. This specimen belongs to a study of technical replicates of blood from a few donors. TCRdb's copy holds only in-frame clones and misses some; the assay was immunoSEQ multiplex PCR. The sample has about 61,000 clones, 97% seen once; the top ten hold about 0.19%. The sample taken for sequencing was T cells isolated from PBMCs. This receptor was identified in a human donor in good health.

The CDR3 DNA sequence: TGTGCCAGCAGGAACAGGGGACCCACCTACGAGCAGTACTTC. This sequence encodes CASRNRGPTYEQYF. This chain links TRBV6-5 with TRBJ2-7, with 7 bases fitting TRBD1. The CDR3 loop spans 14 amino acids. V shed 6 bases, J shed 2 bases, and the junction held 7 bases outside the gene matches. Germline V gives CDR1 MNHEY, CDR2 SVGAGI.